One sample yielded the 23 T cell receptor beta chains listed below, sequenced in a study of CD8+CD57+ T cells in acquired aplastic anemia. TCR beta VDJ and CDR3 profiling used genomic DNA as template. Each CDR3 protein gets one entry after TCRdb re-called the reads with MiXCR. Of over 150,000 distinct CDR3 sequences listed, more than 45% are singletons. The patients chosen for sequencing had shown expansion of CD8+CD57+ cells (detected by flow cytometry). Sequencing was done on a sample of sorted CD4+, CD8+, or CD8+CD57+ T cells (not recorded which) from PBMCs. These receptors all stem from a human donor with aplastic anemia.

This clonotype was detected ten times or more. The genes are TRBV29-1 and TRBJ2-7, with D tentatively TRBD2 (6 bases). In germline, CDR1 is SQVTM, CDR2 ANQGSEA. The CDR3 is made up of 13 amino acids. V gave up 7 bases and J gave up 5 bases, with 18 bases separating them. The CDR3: CSATLRGTDEQYF. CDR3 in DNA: TGCAGCGCTACCCTCCGCGGGACCGACGAGCAGTACTTC.

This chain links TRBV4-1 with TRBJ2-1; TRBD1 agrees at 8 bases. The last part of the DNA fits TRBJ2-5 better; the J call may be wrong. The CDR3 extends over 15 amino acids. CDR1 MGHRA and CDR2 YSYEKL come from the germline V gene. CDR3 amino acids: CASSHGQGIQETQYF. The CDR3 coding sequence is TGCGCCAGCAGCCATGGACAGGGCATCCAAGAGACCCAGTACTTC.

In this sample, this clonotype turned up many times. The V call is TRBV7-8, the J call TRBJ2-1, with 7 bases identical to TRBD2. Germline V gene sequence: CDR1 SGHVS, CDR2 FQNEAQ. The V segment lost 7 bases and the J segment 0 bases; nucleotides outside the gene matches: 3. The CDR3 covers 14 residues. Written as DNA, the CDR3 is TGTGCCAGCAAACGGGACTACTCCTACAATGAGCAGTTCTTC. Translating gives CASKRDYSYNEQFF.

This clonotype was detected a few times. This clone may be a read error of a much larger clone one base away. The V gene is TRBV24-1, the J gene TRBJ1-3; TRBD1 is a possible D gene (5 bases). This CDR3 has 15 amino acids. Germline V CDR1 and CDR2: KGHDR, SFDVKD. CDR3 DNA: TGTGCCACCAGTGATCCCGTTGGGGCTGGAGACACCATATATTTT. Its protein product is CATSDPVGAGDTIYF.

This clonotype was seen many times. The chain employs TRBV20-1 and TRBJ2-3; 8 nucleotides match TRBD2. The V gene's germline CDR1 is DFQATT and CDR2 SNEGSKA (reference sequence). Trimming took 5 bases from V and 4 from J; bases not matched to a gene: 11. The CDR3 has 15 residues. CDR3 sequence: CSAPSVAGRSDTQYF. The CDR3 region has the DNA TGCAGTGCTCCCAGCGTAGCGGGGAGGTCAGATACGCAGTATTTT.

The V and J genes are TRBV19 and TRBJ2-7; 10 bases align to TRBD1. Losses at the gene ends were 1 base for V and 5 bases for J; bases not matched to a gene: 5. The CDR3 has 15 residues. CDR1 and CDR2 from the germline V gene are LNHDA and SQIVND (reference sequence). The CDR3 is CASSIAGTGEHEQYF. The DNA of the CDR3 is TGTGCCAGTAGTATAGCCGGGACAGGGGAGCACGAGCAGTACTTC.

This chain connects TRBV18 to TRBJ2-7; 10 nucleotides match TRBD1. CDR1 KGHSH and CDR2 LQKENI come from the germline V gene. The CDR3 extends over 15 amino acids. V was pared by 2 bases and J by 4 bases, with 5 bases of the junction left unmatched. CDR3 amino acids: CASSPDRQGAYEQYF. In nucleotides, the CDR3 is TGTGCCAGCTCACCAGACCGACAGGGGGCTTACGAGCAGTACTTC.

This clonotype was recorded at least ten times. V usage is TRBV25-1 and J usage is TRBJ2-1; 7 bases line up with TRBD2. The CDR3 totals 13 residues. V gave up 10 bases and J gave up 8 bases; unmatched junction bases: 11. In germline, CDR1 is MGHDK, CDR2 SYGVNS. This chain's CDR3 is CATSSGGWDEQFF. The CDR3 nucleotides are TGTGCCACCTCCTCCGGGGGGTGGGATGAGCAGTTCTTC.

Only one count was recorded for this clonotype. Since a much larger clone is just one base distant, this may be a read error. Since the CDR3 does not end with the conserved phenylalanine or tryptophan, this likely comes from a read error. DNA of the CDR3: TGCGCCAGCAGGATTGGGGGTAACACTGAAGCTTTCTCT. Translated, it gives CASRIGGNTEAFS. The J gene is TRBJ1-1, the V gene TRBV5-1, with a possible D match to TRBD1 (5 bases). The V gene's germline CDR1 is SGHRS and CDR2 YFSETQ. Trimming stripped 5 bases from V and 2 bases from J, with 10 bases between. The CDR3 totals 13 residues.

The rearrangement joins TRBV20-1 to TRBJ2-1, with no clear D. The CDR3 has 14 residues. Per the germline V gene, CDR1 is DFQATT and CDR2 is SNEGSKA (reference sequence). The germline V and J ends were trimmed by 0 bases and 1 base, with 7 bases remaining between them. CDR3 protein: CSARDQISYNEQFF. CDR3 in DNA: TGCAGTGCTAGAGATCAGATTTCCTACAATGAGCAGTTCTTC.

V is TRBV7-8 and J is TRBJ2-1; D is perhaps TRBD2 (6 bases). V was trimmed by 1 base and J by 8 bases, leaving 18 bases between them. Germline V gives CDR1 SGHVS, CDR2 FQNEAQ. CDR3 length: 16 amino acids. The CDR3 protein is CASSLEGRPSSYEQFF. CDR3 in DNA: TGTGCCAGCAGCTTAGAGGGGAGGCCTTCCTCCTATGAGCAGTTCTTC.

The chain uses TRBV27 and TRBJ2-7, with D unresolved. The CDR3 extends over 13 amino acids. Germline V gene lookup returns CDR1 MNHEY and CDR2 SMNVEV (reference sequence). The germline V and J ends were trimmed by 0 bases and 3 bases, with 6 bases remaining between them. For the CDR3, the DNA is TGTGCCAGCAGTTTATCGCTCTACTACGAGCAGTACTTC. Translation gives CASSLSLYYEQYF.

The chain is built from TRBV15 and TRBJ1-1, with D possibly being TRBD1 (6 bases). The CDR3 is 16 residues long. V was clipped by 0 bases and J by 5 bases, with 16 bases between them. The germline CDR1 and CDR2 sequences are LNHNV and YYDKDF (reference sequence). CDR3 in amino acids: CATSRDSQGGLTEAFF. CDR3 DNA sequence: TGTGCCACCAGCAGAGACTCACAGGGTGGGCTGACTGAAGCTTTCTTT.

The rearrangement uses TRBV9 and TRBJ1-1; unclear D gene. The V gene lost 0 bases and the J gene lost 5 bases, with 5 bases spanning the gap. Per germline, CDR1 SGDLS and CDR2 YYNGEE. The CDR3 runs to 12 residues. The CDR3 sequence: CASSVDQTEAFF. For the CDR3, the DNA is TGTGCCAGCAGCGTAGATCAGACTGAAGCTTTCTTT. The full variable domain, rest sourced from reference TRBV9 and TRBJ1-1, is DSGVTQTPKHLITATGQRVTLRCSPRSGDLSVYWYQQSLDQGLQFLIQYYNGEERAKGNILERFSAQQFPDLHSELNLSSLELGDSALYFCASSVDQTEAFFGQGTRLTVV.

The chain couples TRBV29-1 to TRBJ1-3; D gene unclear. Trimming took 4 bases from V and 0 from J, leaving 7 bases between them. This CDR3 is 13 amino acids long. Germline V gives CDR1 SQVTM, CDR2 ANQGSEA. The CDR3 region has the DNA TGCAGCGTTGCCCCTAGCTCTGGAAACACCATATATTTT. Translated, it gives CSVAPSSGNTIYF.

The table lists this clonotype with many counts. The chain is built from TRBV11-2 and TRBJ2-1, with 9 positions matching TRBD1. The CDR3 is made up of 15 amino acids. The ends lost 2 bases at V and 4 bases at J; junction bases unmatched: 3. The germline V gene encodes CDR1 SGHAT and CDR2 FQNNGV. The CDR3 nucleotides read TGTGCCAGCAGCTTAACAGGGGGCAAGTACAATGAGCAGTTCTTC. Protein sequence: CASSLTGGKYNEQFF. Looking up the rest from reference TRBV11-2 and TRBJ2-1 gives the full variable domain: EAGVAQSPRYKIIEKRQSVAFWCNPISGHATLYWYQQILGQGPKLLIQFQNNGVVDDSQLPKDRFSAERLKGVDSTLKIQPAKLEDSAVYLCASSLTGGKYNEQFFGPGTRLTVL.

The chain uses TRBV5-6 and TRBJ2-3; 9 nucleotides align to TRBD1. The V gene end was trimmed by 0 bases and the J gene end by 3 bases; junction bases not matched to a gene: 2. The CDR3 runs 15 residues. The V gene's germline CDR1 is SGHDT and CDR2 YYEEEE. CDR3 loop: CASSLVGQGTDTQYF. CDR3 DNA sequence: TGTGCCAGCAGCTTGGTAGGACAGGGGACAGATACGCAGTATTTT.

DNA for the CDR3: TGTGCCACCCAGGTGGGCGGAAATTCACCCCTCCACTTT. Its protein product is CATQVGGNSPLHF. The V and J genes are TRBV19 and TRBJ1-6; D remains unclear. This CDR3 has 13 amino acids. Between the trimmed V and J ends, which lost 10 bases and 7 bases, there was a span of 14 bases. Germline CDR1 LNHDA, CDR2 SQIVND (reference sequence).

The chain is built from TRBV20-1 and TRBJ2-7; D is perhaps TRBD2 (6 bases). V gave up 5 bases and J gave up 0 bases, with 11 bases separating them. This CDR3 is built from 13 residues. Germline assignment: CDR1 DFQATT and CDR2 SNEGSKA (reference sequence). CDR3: CSASGTGSYEQYF. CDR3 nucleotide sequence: TGCAGTGCTTCCGGGACTGGCTCCTACGAGCAGTACTTC.

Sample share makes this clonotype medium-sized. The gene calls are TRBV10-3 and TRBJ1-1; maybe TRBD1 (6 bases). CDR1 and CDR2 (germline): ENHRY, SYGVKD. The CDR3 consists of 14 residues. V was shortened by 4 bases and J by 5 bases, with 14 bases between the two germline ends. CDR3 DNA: TGTGCCATCAGTGGTCAGGGGAGGGATACTGAAGCTTTCTTT. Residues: CAISGQGRDTEAFF.

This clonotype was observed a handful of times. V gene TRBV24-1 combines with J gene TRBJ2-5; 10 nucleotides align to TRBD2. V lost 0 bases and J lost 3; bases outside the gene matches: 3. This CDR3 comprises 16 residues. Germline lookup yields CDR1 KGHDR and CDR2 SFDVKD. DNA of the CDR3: TGTGCCACCAGTGATTTGGGGCTAGCGGGAGAAGAGACCCAGTACTTC. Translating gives CATSDLGLAGEETQYF.

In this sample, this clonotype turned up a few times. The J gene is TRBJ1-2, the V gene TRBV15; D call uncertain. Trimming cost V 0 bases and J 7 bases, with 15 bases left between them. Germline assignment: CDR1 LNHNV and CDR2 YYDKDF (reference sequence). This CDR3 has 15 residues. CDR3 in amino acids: CATSRDLPSPSGYTF. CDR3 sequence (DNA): TGTGCCACCAGCAGAGATCTCCCCAGCCCCTCTGGCTACACCTTC.

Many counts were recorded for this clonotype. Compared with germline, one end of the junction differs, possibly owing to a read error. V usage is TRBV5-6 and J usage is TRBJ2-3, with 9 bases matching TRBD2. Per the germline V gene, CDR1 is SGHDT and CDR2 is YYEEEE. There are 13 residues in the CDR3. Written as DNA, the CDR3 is TGTGTCAGCAGCTTTAGCGGGGGAGATACGCAGTATTTT. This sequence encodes CVSSFSGGDTQYF.